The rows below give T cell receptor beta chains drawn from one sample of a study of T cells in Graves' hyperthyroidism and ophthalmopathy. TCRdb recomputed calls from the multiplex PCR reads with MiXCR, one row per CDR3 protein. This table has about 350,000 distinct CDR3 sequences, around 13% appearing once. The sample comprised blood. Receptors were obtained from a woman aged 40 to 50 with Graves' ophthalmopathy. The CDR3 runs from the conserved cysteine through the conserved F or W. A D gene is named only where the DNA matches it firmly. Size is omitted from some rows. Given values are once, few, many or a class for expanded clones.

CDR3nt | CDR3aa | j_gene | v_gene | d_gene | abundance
TGTGCCAGCACCCAGGGGACGCTGAGAGAGACCCAGTACTTC | CASTQGTLRETQYF | TRBJ2-5 | TRBV12-3/TRBV12-4 | - | many
TGTGCCAGCAGTTCCCTAGCGGGGGTCACAAATGAGCAGTTCTTC | CASSSLAGVTNEQFF | TRBJ2-1 | TRBV25-1 | TRBD2 | many
TGCGCCAGCAGTGTGCCTAGCGGGAGGGCCTTTGAGACCCAGTACTTC | CASSVPSGRAFETQYF | TRBJ2-5 | TRBV10-2 | TRBD2 | many
TGTGCCAGCAGCCAAGATTGGGGACAGGACCGAAACACTGAAGCTTTCTTT | CASSQDWGQDRNTEAFF | TRBJ1-1 | TRBV4-2 | TRBD1 | few
TGTGCCAGCACTCTCCAGTCAAGGGCGAGCAATCAGCCCCAGCATTTT | CASTLQSRASNQPQHF | TRBJ1-5 | TRBV2 | - | many
TGCAGTGCTAGTAGACGCGGAGAAGCACTGTTTTTT | CSASRRGEALFF | TRBJ1-4 | TRBV20-1 | - | few
TGTGCCAGCTCACCCAACCTCGATACGCAGTATTTT | CASSPNLDTQYF | TRBJ2-3 | TRBV18 | - | few
TGTGCCATCAGTTCCGGGACGAATACCTACAATGAGCAGTTCTTC | CAISSGTNTYNEQFF | TRBJ2-1 | TRBV10-3 | - | few
TGTGCCAGCAGTTTTTACCGACAGGTCGGGGGGACAGATACGCAGTATTTT | CASSFYRQVGGTDTQYF | TRBJ2-3 | TRBV28 | - | many
TGTGCCAGCAGCCAATGGTCAGATACGCAGTATTTT | CASSQWSDTQYF | TRBJ2-3 | TRBV7-9 | - | few
TGTGCCAGTACAGGGAGTGGCAATCAGCCCCAGCATTTT | CASTGSGNQPQHF | TRBJ1-5 | TRBV2 | - | many
TGTGCCAGCTCACCACCGGCTGGGGGCAATGAGCAGTTCTTC | CASSPPAGGNEQFF | TRBJ2-1 | TRBV18 | - | -
TGTGCCAGCAGCTTCGGGGGAGGGCGATCCTACGAGCAGTACTTC | CASSFGGGRSYEQYF | TRBJ2-7 | TRBV7-9 | TRBD2 | -
TGTGCCAGCAGTCAGGGGGTTAGCACAGATACGCAGTATTTT | CASSQGVSTDTQYF | TRBJ2-3 | TRBV2 | TRBD1 | many
TGTGCCAGCAGCTCACAGGGGAGCGGCTCACCCCTCCACTTT | CASSSQGSGSPLHF | TRBJ1-6 | TRBV7-9 | TRBD1 | few
TGCGCCAGCAGCCCCATAGGGGGGGCGCAAGATGGCTACACCTTC | CASSPIGGAQDGYTF | TRBJ1-2 | TRBV5-1 | - | many
TGTGCCAGCGGGACAGGGGGTGACCCCTGGCCCCAGCATTTT | CASGTGGDPWPQHF | TRBJ1-5 | TRBV9 | TRBD1 | few
TGTGCCAGCAGTTACGGACAGGGGGGGCACAATGAGCAGTTCTTC | CASSYGQGGHNEQFF | TRBJ2-1 | TRBV6-5 | TRBD1 | many
TGCAGCGTAGGCCGGACAGGGGATCCGACTTTCTTT | CSVGRTGDPTFF | TRBJ1-1 | TRBV29-1 | TRBD1 | many
TGCGCCAGCAGCTCCGGGGTCACGCAGGCCAACTATGGCTACACCTTC | CASSSGVTQANYGYTF | TRBJ1-2 | TRBV5-1 | - | many
TGTGCCAGCAGCTTAGGATTCGTGCCTAGCGGGAACCAAGAGACCCAGTACTTC | CASSLGFVPSGNQETQYF | TRBJ2-5 | TRBV7-8 | TRBD2 | many
TGTGCCACCAGTGACAGGACAGTCCAAGAGACCCAGTACTTC | CATSDRTVQETQYF | TRBJ2-5 | TRBV24-1 | - | -
TGTGCCAGCAGTGCCCCGCAGTTGGTCTATGGCTACACCTTC | CASSAPQLVYGYTF | TRBJ1-2 | TRBV2 | - | many
TGTGCCTGGAGGTTTGGGGAAGCAGAAGCTTTCTTT | CAWRFGEAEAFF | TRBJ1-1 | TRBV30 | - | many
TGCAGCATCGTTAGGGACAGCCCCAATGAGCAGTTCTTC | CSIVRDSPNEQFF | TRBJ2-1 | TRBV29-1 | TRBD1 | few
TGTGCCAGCAGCGGGAGCGGGCCAGATACGCAGTATTTT | CASSGSGPDTQYF | TRBJ2-3 | TRBV5-5 | - | many
TGTGCCAGCAGCCAAGAGAAAGGCAACAACTATGGCTACACCTTC | CASSQEKGNNYGYTF | TRBJ1-2 | TRBV14 | - | many
TGCGCCAGCAGCCAAGTGATGGGAGACGGTCAGCCCCAGCATTTT | CASSQVMGDGQPQHF | TRBJ1-5 | TRBV4-1 | - | -
TGTGCCAGCCACGACAGGGCCTACGAGCAGTACTTC | CASHDRAYEQYF | TRBJ2-7 | TRBV28 | TRBD1 | many
TGTGCCAGTAGTATAGCAGGGTCCCAAGAGACCCAGTACTTC | CASSIAGSQETQYF | TRBJ2-5 | TRBV19 | - | -
TGTGCCAGCAGTTCCACAATGAACACTGAAGCTTTCTTT | CASSSTMNTEAFF | TRBJ1-1 | TRBV28 | - | many
TGTGCCAGCAGCTTAGCACCCCAGCCGGGGAACACTGAAGCTTTCTTT | CASSLAPQPGNTEAFF | TRBJ1-1 | TRBV11-2 | - | many
TGTGCCAGTAGTGAGGTAGCCGCCCACGAGCAGTACTTC | CASSEVAAHEQYF | TRBJ2-7 | TRBV19 | - | many
TGCGCCAGCAGTGAGTTACAGGGGTATGGAACTGAAGCTTTCTTT | CASSELQGYGTEAFF | TRBJ1-1 | TRBV10-2 | TRBD1 | few
TGTGTCCTCTGGAGGCTCGCTGCTCCTGACAATGAGCAGTTCTTC | CVLWRLAAPDNEQFF | TRBJ2-1 | TRBV7-9 | - | -
TGTGCCAGCAGCCTTGGAGGGTTACACAATGAGCAGTTCTTC | CASSLGGLHNEQFF | TRBJ2-1 | TRBV7-6 | - | many
TGTGCCACCAGTAAACCAGGGGCCAATGAGCAGTTCTTC | CATSKPGANEQFF | TRBJ2-1 | TRBV24-1 | - | many
TGCAATGCTAGCGGCTCCCCCCAGATCACAGATACGCAGTATTTT | CNASGSPQITDTQYF | TRBJ2-3 | TRBV20-1 | TRBD2 | once
TGTGCCAGCAGCCCTGGACTAGCGGACTCCTACGAGCAGTTCTTC | CASSPGLADSYEQFF | TRBJ2-1 | TRBV5-6 | TRBD2 | -
TGCAGTACAACAGGGGGAGGCACAGATACGCAGTATTTT | CSTTGGGTDTQYF | TRBJ2-3 | TRBV29-1 | TRBD1 | many
TGTGCCAGCAGCTTAGATACCGGGACCCAGTACTTC | CASSLDTGTQYF | TRBJ2-5 | TRBV11-2 | - | many
TGTGCCAGCAGCCAATCATGGGAATCCTACGAGCAGTACTTC | CASSQSWESYEQYF | TRBJ2-7 | TRBV3-1 | - | -
TGTGCCAGCAGTTTAGCAGCGGGGGGGCAAGAGACCCAGTACTTC | CASSLAAGGQETQYF | TRBJ2-5 | TRBV12-3/TRBV12-4 | TRBD2 | many